The 31 T cell receptor beta chains reported below all come from one sample, sequenced in a study of blood T cell repertoires in COVID-19. Sequencing used immunoSEQ multiplex PCR; TCRdb keeps in-frame clones, though not all of them. The profile covers some 250,000 clones, with around 89% appearing a single time and just under 1% taken by the ten largest. Sequenced: peripheral blood. The receptor set was obtained from a woman in her thirties or forties who had recovered from COVID-19.

The V call is TRBV6-5, the J call TRBJ2-5; TRBD2 aligns across 8 bases. The CDR3 runs to 13 residues. CDR1 and CDR2 from the germline V gene are MNHEY and SVGAGI. The V gene end was trimmed by 8 bases and the J gene end by 5 bases; junction bases not matched to a gene: 7. The CDR3 here is CASSDGRAETQYF. The DNA of the CDR3 is TGTGCCAGCTCCGACGGGAGGGCGGAGACCCAGTACTTC.

The chain joins TRBV5-6 to TRBJ1-5, with a weak D call TRBD1 (6 bases). The V end was cut by 4 bases, the J end by 6 bases, with 23 bases between. In germline, CDR1 is SGHDT, CDR2 YYEEEE. The CDR3 has 17 amino acids. The CDR3 DNA sequence: TGTGCCAGCAGCCCTTGGGGGTCCGCAGGGGTCGGTCAGCCCCAGCATTTT. Residues: CASSPWGSAGVGQPQHF.

V is TRBV11-2 and J is TRBJ2-1; TRBD2 aligns across 10 bases. The junction had 9 bases not matched to a gene; V was cut back by 0 bases and J by 13 bases. Looked up from germline, CDR1 is SGHAT and CDR2 is FQNNGV. The CDR3 loop spans 15 amino acids. The CDR3 is CASSLDWASGSPQFF. In DNA form, the CDR3 reads TGTGCCAGCAGCTTAGATTGGGCTAGCGGGAGCCCTCAGTTCTTC.

The chain links TRBV9 to TRBJ1-1, with 7 bases aligning to TRBD1. CDR1 SGDLS and CDR2 YYNGEE come from the germline V gene. The CDR3 has 12 residues. V lost 7 bases, J lost 5 bases, and 5 bases stayed unmatched. The CDR3 loop is CASQGGQTEAFF. DNA of the CDR3: TGTGCCAGCCAGGGGGGACAGACTGAAGCTTTCTTT. The entire variable domain, with the rest obtained from reference TRBV9 and TRBJ1-1, is as follows: DSGVTQTPKHLITATGQRVTLRCSPRSGDLSVYWYQQSLDQGLQFLIQYYNGEERAKGNILERFSAQQFPDLHSELNLSSLELGDSALYFCASQGGQTEAFFGQGTRLTVV.

J is TRBJ2-7 and V is TRBV24-1; D is perhaps TRBD2 (5 bases). V was trimmed by 8 bases and J by 4 bases, leaving 20 bases between them. Germline V CDR1 and CDR2: KGHDR, SFDVKD. This CDR3 is 15 amino acids long. The CDR3 sequence: CATIGGPPRRYEQYF. The DNA for the CDR3 is TGTGCCACCATAGGCGGGCCGCCCCGTCGTTACGAGCAGTACTTC.

CDR3 region: CAWSVLGDRAFYGYTF. As DNA, the CDR3 is TGTGCCTGGAGTGTACTGGGGGACAGGGCTTTCTATGGCTACACCTTC. V gene TRBV30 combines with J gene TRBJ1-2; 9 bases match TRBD1. The CDR3 runs to 16 residues. Unmatched junction bases numbered 9, after V lost 0 bases and J lost 4 bases. Germline-derived CDR1 and CDR2 are GTSNPN and SVGIG (reference sequence). Full variable domain (missing parts from reference TRBV30 and TRBJ1-2): SQTIHQWPATLVQPVGSPLSLECTVEGTSNPNLYWYRQAAGRGLQLLFYSVGIGQISSEVPQNLSASRPQDRQFILSSKKLLLSDSGFYLCAWSVLGDRAFYGYTFGSGTRLTVV.

The gene calls are TRBV30 and TRBJ1-5; 7 bases align to TRBD1. This CDR3 spans 15 amino acids. Germline V lookup: CDR1 GTSNPN, CDR2 SVGIG (reference sequence). The junction had 12 bases not matched to a gene; V was cut back by 4 bases and J by 6 bases. The CDR3 nucleotides read TGTGCCTGGACCCCGGGAGACAGGGTAGGTCAGCCCCAGCATTTT. It encodes CAWTPGDRVGQPQHF.

V usage is TRBV7-9 and J usage is TRBJ2-3; D unresolved. The CDR3 is 14 amino acids. CDR1 is SEHNR and CDR2 is FQNEAQ in the germline V gene (reference sequence). The ends were cut back, 5 bases at V and 2 bases at J, with 11 bases in the middle. This CDR3 is CASSPRGATDTQYF. CDR3 nucleotides: TGTGCCAGCAGCCCCCGTGGAGCCACAGATACGCAGTATTTT.

The CDR3 nucleotides read TGTGCCAGCAGCTTGTCGGCAGGGAATGAAAAACTGTTTTTT. As protein: CASSLSAGNEKLFF. This chain links TRBV5-4 with TRBJ1-4, with D tentatively TRBD1 (5 bases). Germline V gives CDR1 SGHNT, CDR2 YYREEE (reference sequence). Between the trimmed V and J ends, which lost 1 base and 5 bases, there was a span of 9 bases. There are 14 residues in the CDR3.

This chain links TRBV6-5 with TRBJ1-3; TRBD1 matches 12 bases. Germline CDR1 is MNHEY and CDR2 is SVGAGI. The length of the CDR3 is 15 residues. V was clipped by 6 bases and J by 12 bases; unmatched bases: 12. CDR3 DNA: TGTGCCAGCAGCCCCAGACAGGGACAGGGGGCCGACATATATTTT. This sequence encodes CASSPRQGQGADIYF.

V gene TRBV5-1 combines with J gene TRBJ2-1; possible D gene TRBD2, 5 bases. V lost 3 bases to trimming and J lost 7 bases, with 11 bases between them. Looked up from germline, CDR1 is SGHRS and CDR2 is YFSETQ. The CDR3 is 13 amino acids. Here the CDR3 reads CASSWTVGNEQFF. For the CDR3, the DNA is TGCGCCAGCAGCTGGACTGTGGGAAATGAGCAGTTCTTC.

The chain recombines TRBV2 with TRBJ2-1; possibly TRBD2 for D (6 bases). CDR1 and CDR2 from the germline V gene are SNHLY and FYNNEI. The germline V and J ends were trimmed by 4 bases and 8 bases, with 12 bases remaining between them. The CDR3 contains 13 residues. CDR3 sequence (DNA): TGTGCCAGCAGTGCTAGCGTGGGGCATGAGCAGTTCTTC. It yields the protein CASSASVGHEQFF. The whole variable domain, filled in from reference TRBV2 and TRBJ2-1, reads EPEVTQTPSHQVTQMGQEVILRCVPISNHLYFYWYRQILGQKVEFLVSFYNNEISEKSEIFDDQFSVERPDGSNFTLKIRSTKLEDSAMYFCASSASVGHEQFFGPGTRLTVL.

The chain joins TRBV7-8 to TRBJ2-1, with a tentative D call TRBD2 (6 bases). Trimming cost V 1 base and J 15 bases, with 28 bases left between them. CDR1 SGHVS and CDR2 FQNEAQ come from the germline V gene. This CDR3 is 17 amino acids long. DNA of the CDR3: TGTGCCAGCAGCTTAGTTGGGAGGACTTTGGTGCCTTCTCGGGGGTTCTTC. Protein: CASSLVGRTLVPSRGFF.

The V and J genes are TRBV7-3 and TRBJ2-3; the match to TRBD2 covers 10 bases. The junction had 6 bases not matched to a gene; V was cut back by 3 bases and J by 0 bases. The germline V gene encodes CDR1 SGHTA and CDR2 FQGTGA. The CDR3 loop spans 17 amino acids. CDR3 in amino acids: CASSFGGLASSTDTQYF. CDR3 bases: TGTGCCAGCAGCTTTGGGGGACTAGCGTCTAGCACAGATACGCAGTATTTT.

This clone appeared a few times. The J gene is TRBJ1-5, the V gene TRBV27; 7 nucleotides agree with TRBD1. This CDR3 is 14 amino acids long. V dropped 7 bases and J dropped 4; count of bases not matched to a gene: 7. The germline V gene has CDR1 MNHEY and CDR2 SMNVEV (reference sequence). CDR3 bases: TGTGCCAGCACCTCCAAGGGGGCTAATCAGCCCCAGCATTTT. This sequence encodes CASTSKGANQPQHF.

The rearrangement uses TRBV4-3 and TRBJ1-2; D not resolved. This CDR3 is built from 13 residues. V was pared by 4 bases and J by 8 bases, with 14 bases between. In germline, CDR1 is LGHNA, CDR2 YSLEER. In DNA form, the CDR3 reads TGCGCCAGCAGCCGGATCGGACTGCGGGGCTACACCTTC. It specifies CASSRIGLRGYTF.

The chain is built from TRBV4-2 and TRBJ2-7; D possibly corresponds to TRBD2 (5 bases). The V and J ends lost 3 bases and 7 bases respectively, with 10 bases between them. Germline CDR1 LGHNA, CDR2 YNFKEQ. The CDR3 is made up of 12 amino acids. CDR3 in amino acids: CASSQGSGEQYF. CDR3 DNA sequence: TGTGCCAGCAGCCAGGGAAGCGGAGAGCAGTACTTC.

The genes are TRBV7-9 and TRBJ2-1; TRBD2 matches at 15 bases. With 5 bases clipped from V and 2 bases from J, the junction kept 7 bases outside the gene matches. This CDR3 region has 18 residues. CDR1 SEHNR and CDR2 FQNEAQ come from the germline V gene (reference sequence). This CDR3 is CASSHGTSGRPPYNEQFF. In DNA form, the CDR3 reads TGTGCCAGCAGCCACGGGACTAGCGGGAGGCCCCCCTACAATGAGCAGTTCTTC.

This clone was observed a few times. J is TRBJ1-5 and V is TRBV18; 10 nucleotides align to TRBD1. The V gene's germline CDR1 is KGHSH and CDR2 LQKENI. V shed 6 bases, J shed 5 bases, and the junction held 7 bases outside the gene matches. There are 15 residues in the CDR3. In DNA form, the CDR3 reads TGTGCCAGCTCCGCGCTTGGACAGGGGGATCAGCCCCAGCATTTT. Translated: CASSALGQGDQPQHF.

CDR3: CSVDRGAEAFF. For the CDR3, the DNA is TGCAGCGTTGATAGGGGTGCTGAAGCTTTCTTT. The J gene is TRBJ1-1, the V gene TRBV29-1, with a weak D call TRBD1 (5 bases). The germline V gene encodes CDR1 SQVTM and CDR2 ANQGSEA. The CDR3 consists of 11 residues. V lost 3 bases and J lost 6, with 8 bases in between.

This chain uses TRBV18 with TRBJ1-1; 9 nucleotides line up with TRBD1. CDR3 length equals 16 residues. The germline V gene has CDR1 KGHSH and CDR2 LQKENI. The trim removed 6 bases at V and 6 bases at J, leaving 14 bases unmatched. The CDR3 bases are TGTGCCAGCTCCCCAGCTAGGGACAGGGTTGGCGCTGAAGCTTTCTTT. Translating it yields CASSPARDRVGAEAFF.

The chain employs TRBV9 and TRBJ2-2; tentative D call: TRBD2 (5 bases). CDR1 is SGDLS, CDR2 YYNGEE, per germline. With 3 bases removed from V and 3 bases from J, the gap between germline ends came to 12 bases. The CDR3 is made up of 15 amino acids. Written as DNA, the CDR3 is TGTGCCAGCAGCGCCCGGGTCGGGGACACCGGGGAGCTGTTTTTT. Protein sequence: CASSARVGDTGELFF.

The V gene is TRBV10-3, the J gene TRBJ2-7, with 11 nucleotides matching TRBD1. The CDR3 sequence is 15 residues long. The germline gives CDR1 ENHRY, CDR2 SYGVKD. The ends lost 7 bases at V and 5 bases at J; junction bases unmatched: 10. CDR3 in DNA: TGTGCCATCAAGAGTCCCCGGACAGGGGGCGACGAGCAGTACTTC. Residues: CAIKSPRTGGDEQYF.

V and J are TRBV7-3 and TRBJ2-6, with a possible D match to TRBD2 (6 bases). Germline V gives CDR1 SGHTA, CDR2 FQGTGA. Trimming took off 5 bases at V and 0 bases at J, with 11 bases between the two ends. This CDR3 region has 16 residues. DNA for the CDR3: TGTGCCAGCAGCCGCGCCGGGGGCTCTGGGGCCAACGTCCTGACTTTC. It encodes CASSRAGGSGANVLTF. The full variable domain, completed using reference TRBV7-3 and TRBJ2-6, is GAGVSQTPSNKVTEKGKYVELRCDPISGHTALYWYRQSLGQGPEFLIYFQGTGAADDSGLPNDRFFAVRPEGSVSTLKIQRTERGDSAVYLCASSRAGGSGANVLTFGAGSRLTVL.

The chain is built from TRBV19 and TRBJ1-1; D is undetermined. Germline V CDR1 and CDR2: LNHDA, SQIVND (reference sequence). V was trimmed by 1 base and J by 1 base, leaving 13 bases between them. The CDR3 has 16 amino acids. The CDR3 reads CASSIGPRLPNTEAFF. The CDR3, as DNA: TGTGCCAGTAGTATAGGACCCAGGCTACCGAACACTGAAGCTTTCTTT.

The chain joins TRBV29-1 to TRBJ1-4, with TRBD1 matching over 8 bases. Germline values: CDR1 SQVTM, CDR2 ANQGSEA. CDR3 length: 13 residues. V lost 5 bases, J lost 2 bases, and 1 base stayed unmatched. The CDR3 protein is CSVQGATNEKLFF. CDR3 sequence (DNA): TGCAGCGTTCAGGGGGCGACTAATGAAAAACTGTTTTTT.

The chain is built from TRBV7-9 and TRBJ2-2; D unclear. V lost 5 bases, J lost 6 bases, and 10 bases lay in between. In germline, CDR1 is SEHNR, CDR2 FQNEAQ (reference sequence). The CDR3 is 13 residues long. CDR3 in DNA: TGTGCCAGCAGCCCCCGAGCACCCGGGGAGCTGTTTTTT. Its protein product is CASSPRAPGELFF.

The chain has TRBV7-3 and TRBJ2-7, with D perhaps matching TRBD2 (6 bases). The CDR3 extends over 11 amino acids. Germline CDR1 and CDR2: SGHTA and FQGTGA. Between the trimmed V and J ends, which lost 7 bases and 4 bases, there was a span of 8 bases. DNA for the CDR3: TGTGCCAGCACCCGGGGGTACGAGCAGTACTTC. This gives the protein CASTRGYEQYF.

The V and J genes are TRBV5-1 and TRBJ2-3, with D perhaps TRBD2 (6 bases). This CDR3 contains 12 residues. Germline V gene sequence: CDR1 SGHRS, CDR2 YFSETQ. The germline V and J ends were trimmed by 2 bases and 8 bases, with 9 bases remaining between them. The CDR3 DNA follows: TGCGCCAGCAGCTTTCTGCGGGGTACGCAGTATTTT. This codes for CASSFLRGTQYF. Filled out from reference TRBV5-1 and TRBJ2-3, the complete variable domain reads KAGVTQTPRYLIKTRGQQVTLSCSPISGHRSVSWYQQTPGQGLQFLFEYFSETQRNKGNFPGRFSGRQFSNSRSEMNVSTLELGDSALYLCASSFLRGTQYFGPGTRLTVL.

This clone was recorded once. The V and J genes are TRBV5-8 and TRBJ2-3, with a tentative D call TRBD2 (6 bases). Trimming took 1 base from V and 8 from J, leaving 11 bases between them. This CDR3 region has 13 residues. CDR1 is SGHTS and CDR2 is YDEGEE in the germline V gene. For the CDR3, the DNA is TGTGCCAGCAGCTTGTCCTGGCGGGGTACGCAGTATTTT. Its translation: CASSLSWRGTQYF.

V gene TRBV7-2 combines with J gene TRBJ2-3; TRBD1 aligns across 9 bases. The V and J ends lost 4 bases and 6 bases, in that order; junction bases with no gene match: 8. The CDR3 runs to 15 residues. Germline-derived CDR1 and CDR2 are SGHTA and FQGNSA. The CDR3 sequence is CASSSTGGDPDTQYF. The CDR3 region has the DNA TGTGCCAGCAGCTCAACAGGGGGCGACCCGGATACGCAGTATTTT.